The clone carrying this T cell receptor (beta chain) has just a few counts. Its antigen is not known. This PCR relied on a set of 60 Vbeta primers and 13 Jbeta primers. Libraries were prepared by immunoSEQ multiplex PCR; TCRdb keeps only in-frame clonotypes and omits some of them. The sample yields 150,000 to 200,000 clones, roughly 85% seen once. CDR3 size: 12 residues. The V gene lost 4 bases and the J gene lost 5 bases, with 5 bases spanning the gap. Germline V lookup: CDR1 SGHDN, CDR2 FVKESK. This sample is part of a study of cytomegalovirus exposure and HLA in healthy donors. Study-level findings and limits: When the data were analyzed later, several of the most significant clusters appeared to be linked to common viral pathogens. A link between a missense DCLRE1C variant and TCR beta V- and J-gene trimming emerged from a later analysis.

Those who donated were healthy bone marrow donors. The chain recombines TRBV14 with TRBJ2-2; D remains ambiguous. The receptor's source is a man younger than 35 in good health and CMV-seropositive. The sample was PBMCs. The CDR3 nucleotides are TGTGCCAGCAGCCCCCTTACCGGGGAGCTGTTTTTT. Its protein is CASSPLTGELFF.